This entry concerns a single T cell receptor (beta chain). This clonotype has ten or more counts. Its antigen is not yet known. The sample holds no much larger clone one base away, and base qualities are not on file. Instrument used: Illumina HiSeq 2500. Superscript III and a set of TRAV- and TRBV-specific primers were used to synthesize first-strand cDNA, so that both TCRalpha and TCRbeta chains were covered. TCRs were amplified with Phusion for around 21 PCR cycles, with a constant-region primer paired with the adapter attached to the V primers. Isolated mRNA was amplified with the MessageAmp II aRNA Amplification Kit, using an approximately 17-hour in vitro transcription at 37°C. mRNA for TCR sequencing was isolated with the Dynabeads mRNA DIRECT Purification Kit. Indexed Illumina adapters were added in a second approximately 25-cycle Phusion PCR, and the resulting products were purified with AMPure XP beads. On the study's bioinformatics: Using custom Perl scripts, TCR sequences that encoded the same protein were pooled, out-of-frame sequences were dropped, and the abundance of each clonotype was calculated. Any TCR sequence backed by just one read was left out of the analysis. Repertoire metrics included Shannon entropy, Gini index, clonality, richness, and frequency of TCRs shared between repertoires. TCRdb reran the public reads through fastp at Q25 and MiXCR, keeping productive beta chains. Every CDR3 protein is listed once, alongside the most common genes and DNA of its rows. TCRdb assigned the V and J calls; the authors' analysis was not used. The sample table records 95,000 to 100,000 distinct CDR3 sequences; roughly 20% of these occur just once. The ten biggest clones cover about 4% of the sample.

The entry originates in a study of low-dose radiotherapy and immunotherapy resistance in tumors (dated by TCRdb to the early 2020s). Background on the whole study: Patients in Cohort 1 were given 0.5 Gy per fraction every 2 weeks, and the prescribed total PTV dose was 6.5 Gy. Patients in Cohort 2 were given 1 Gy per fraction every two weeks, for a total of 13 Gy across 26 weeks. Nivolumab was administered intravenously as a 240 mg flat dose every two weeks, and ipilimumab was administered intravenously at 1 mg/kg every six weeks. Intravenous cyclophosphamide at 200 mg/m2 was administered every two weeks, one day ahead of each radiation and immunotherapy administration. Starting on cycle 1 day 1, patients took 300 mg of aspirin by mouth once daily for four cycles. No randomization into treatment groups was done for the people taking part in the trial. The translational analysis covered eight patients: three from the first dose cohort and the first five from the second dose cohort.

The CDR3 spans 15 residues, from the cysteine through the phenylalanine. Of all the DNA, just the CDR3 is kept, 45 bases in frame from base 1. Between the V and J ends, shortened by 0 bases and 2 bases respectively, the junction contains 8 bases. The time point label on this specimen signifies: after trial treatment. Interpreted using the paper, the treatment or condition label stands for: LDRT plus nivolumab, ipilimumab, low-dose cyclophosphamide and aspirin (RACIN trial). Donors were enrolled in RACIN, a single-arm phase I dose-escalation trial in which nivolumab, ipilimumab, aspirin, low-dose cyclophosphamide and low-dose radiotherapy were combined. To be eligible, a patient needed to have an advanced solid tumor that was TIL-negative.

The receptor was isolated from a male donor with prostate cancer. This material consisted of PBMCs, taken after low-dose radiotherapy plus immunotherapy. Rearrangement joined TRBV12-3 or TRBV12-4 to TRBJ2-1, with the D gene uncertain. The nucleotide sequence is TGTGCCAGCAGTTTAGCCCAAGAACCCTACAATGAGCAGTTCTTC. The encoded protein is CASSLAQEPYNEQFF.